Listed below are T cell receptor beta chains from one sample, sequenced in a study of blood T cell repertoires in COVID-19. The protocol was immunoSEQ multiplex PCR, while the TCRdb copy is restricted to in-frame clones and leaves out a portion. In the table there are fewer than 350,000 clones, approximately 90% of which are singletons. The source material was PBMCs or T cells enriched from blood (not recorded which). These receptors came from a man aged 35 to 55 who had been exposed to COVID-19. The CDR3 runs from the conserved cysteine through the conserved F or W. Fields, in order: V gene, clone size, J gene, D gene, CDR3 DNA, CDR3 protein. A D gene is named only where the DNA matches it firmly. Size values are once, few and many counts, or a class for expanded clones, and some rows have none.

v_call: TRBV7-9; clone_size: -; j_call: TRBJ1-1; d_call: TRBD1; cdr3_nt: TGTGCCAGCAGCTTAGCTGGGACAGGCACTGAAGCTTTCTTT; cdr3_aa: CASSLAGTGTEAFF
v_call: TRBV19; clone_size: -; j_call: TRBJ2-5; d_call: TRBD2; cdr3_nt: TGTGCCAGTAGTATAGGAACTACCCTAGCGGGATATGAGACCCAGTACTTC; cdr3_aa: CASSIGTTLAGYETQYF
v_call: TRBV9; clone_size: -; j_call: TRBJ2-3; d_call: -; cdr3_nt: TGTGCCAGCAGCGTAGGGGCAATGGCAGATACGCAGTATTTT; cdr3_aa: CASSVGAMADTQYF
v_call: TRBV19; clone_size: once; j_call: TRBJ2-3; d_call: TRBD1; cdr3_nt: TGTGCCAGTAGTCCAAAAGTCAGGGCGACAGGGTCAGATACGCAGTATTTT; cdr3_aa: CASSPKVRATGSDTQYF
v_call: TRBV5-1; clone_size: -; j_call: TRBJ1-2; d_call: TRBD1; cdr3_nt: TGCGCCAGCAGCATAGGGACAGGAGGGAACTATGGCTACACCTTC; cdr3_aa: CASSIGTGGNYGYTF
v_call: TRBV7-6; clone_size: -; j_call: TRBJ2-7; d_call: TRBD2; cdr3_nt: TGTGCCAGCAGCCTAGCGGGAGTATGGGAGCAGTACTTC; cdr3_aa: CASSLAGVWEQYF
v_call: TRBV11-2; clone_size: -; j_call: TRBJ2-5; d_call: TRBD2; cdr3_nt: TGTGCCAGCAGCCCCGGGACTAGCGGGACGCCATCCCAAGAGACCCAGTACTTC; cdr3_aa: CASSPGTSGTPSQETQYF
v_call: TRBV28; clone_size: -; j_call: TRBJ2-7; d_call: -; cdr3_nt: TGTGCCAGCAGTTTGAACGACTTAGTCTACGAGCAGTACTTC; cdr3_aa: CASSLNDLVYEQYF
v_call: TRBV18; clone_size: -; j_call: TRBJ2-7; d_call: TRBD1; cdr3_nt: TGTGCCAGCTCATTGGCCGGGACAGTGAGTTACGAGAACTACGAGCAGTACTTC; cdr3_aa: CASSLAGTVSYENYEQYF
v_call: TRBV28; clone_size: -; j_call: TRBJ2-7; d_call: -; cdr3_nt: TGTGCCAGCAGTGGAACAGGTGTTTACGAGCAGTACTTC; cdr3_aa: CASSGTGVYEQYF
v_call: TRBV2; clone_size: -; j_call: TRBJ2-1; d_call: TRBD2; cdr3_nt: TGTGCCAGCAGTAGTCTAGCGGTCAACTACAATGAGCAGTTCTTC; cdr3_aa: CASSSLAVNYNEQFF
v_call: TRBV19; clone_size: -; j_call: TRBJ1-2; d_call: -; cdr3_nt: TGTGCCAGTATCGGGGCTGCGCGGGAGTCTAACTATGGCTACACCTTC; cdr3_aa: CASIGAARESNYGYTF
v_call: TRBV6-4; clone_size: -; j_call: TRBJ1-2; d_call: TRBD1; cdr3_nt: TGTGCCAGCAGTGAGGCCGGGACAGGTGGCTACACCTTC; cdr3_aa: CASSEAGTGGYTF
v_call: TRBV15; clone_size: -; j_call: TRBJ1-2; d_call: -; cdr3_nt: TGTGCCACCAGCGCGGGGCTTGATGGCTACACCTTC; cdr3_aa: CATSAGLDGYTF
v_call: TRBV4-2; clone_size: few; j_call: TRBJ2-1; d_call: -; cdr3_nt: TGTGCCAGCAGCCAAGATACGGCTAGCAGATACAATGAGCAGTTCTTC; cdr3_aa: CASSQDTASRYNEQFF
v_call: TRBV13; clone_size: -; j_call: TRBJ1-3; d_call: -; cdr3_nt: TGTGCCAGCAGCTTTGGTAGCTCTGGAAACACCATATATTTT; cdr3_aa: CASSFGSSGNTIYF
v_call: TRBV2; clone_size: -; j_call: TRBJ2-5; d_call: TRBD2; cdr3_nt: TGTGCCAGCAGACTAGCGGGAGGGCCGGAGACCCAGTACTTC; cdr3_aa: CASRLAGGPETQYF
v_call: TRBV7-9; clone_size: -; j_call: TRBJ1-2; d_call: -; cdr3_nt: TGTGCCAGCAGCTTAGGGGGGGACGGAAACTATGGCTACACCTTC; cdr3_aa: CASSLGGDGNYGYTF
v_call: TRBV5-5; clone_size: -; j_call: TRBJ1-2; d_call: TRBD1; cdr3_nt: TGTGCCAGCAGCCCGAGGACAGGGGGCTATGGCTACACCTTC; cdr3_aa: CASSPRTGGYGYTF
v_call: TRBV11-2; clone_size: -; j_call: TRBJ2-7; d_call: -; cdr3_nt: TGTGCCAGCAGCTTAGCCCCCGGGGGTCAGCCCTACGAGCAGTACTTC; cdr3_aa: CASSLAPGGQPYEQYF
v_call: TRBV11-2; clone_size: few; j_call: TRBJ2-2; d_call: -; cdr3_nt: TGTGCCAGCAGCTTAGTGGGGGGGAACACCGGGGAGCTGTTTTTT; cdr3_aa: CASSLVGGNTGELFF
v_call: TRBV24-1; clone_size: -; j_call: TRBJ1-2; d_call: TRBD1; cdr3_nt: TGTGCCACCAGCCTAGGCCAGGGGGATGGCTACACCTTC; cdr3_aa: CATSLGQGDGYTF
v_call: TRBV19; clone_size: -; j_call: TRBJ2-1; d_call: TRBD2; cdr3_nt: TGTGCCAGTAGTTCACGGGGACTAGCGGGAGGGAATGAGCAGTTCTTC; cdr3_aa: CASSSRGLAGGNEQFF
v_call: TRBV11-3; clone_size: -; j_call: TRBJ2-1; d_call: TRBD2; cdr3_nt: TGTGCCAGCAGCCACCGGACTAGCGGGGGCTACAATGAGCAGTTCTTC; cdr3_aa: CASSHRTSGGYNEQFF
v_call: TRBV28; clone_size: -; j_call: TRBJ1-6; d_call: -; cdr3_nt: TGTGCCAGCAGCTCACCGGACAGCCGCTCCTATAATTCACCCCTCCACTTT; cdr3_aa: CASSSPDSRSYNSPLHF
v_call: TRBV6-2/TRBV6-3; clone_size: -; j_call: TRBJ2-7; d_call: TRBD2; cdr3_nt: TGTGCCAGCAGTTACGGCACTAGCGGGCTACAGTACTTC; cdr3_aa: CASSYGTSGLQYF
v_call: TRBV21-1; clone_size: -; j_call: TRBJ1-5; d_call: -; cdr3_nt: TGTGCCAGCAGCAAAGCGCGGGGGCAAAACAATCAGCCCCAGCATTTT; cdr3_aa: CASSKARGQNNQPQHF
v_call: TRBV28; clone_size: -; j_call: TRBJ1-3; d_call: TRBD1; cdr3_nt: TGTGCCAGCAGTCCCCTAACAGGGGTCTCTGGAAACACCATATATTTT; cdr3_aa: CASSPLTGVSGNTIYF
v_call: TRBV27; clone_size: -; j_call: TRBJ2-7; d_call: -; cdr3_nt: TGTGCCAGCAGTCCTCGACTAGTACCTACCACCTACGAGCAGTACTTC; cdr3_aa: CASSPRLVPTTYEQYF
v_call: TRBV29-1; clone_size: once; j_call: TRBJ2-5; d_call: -; cdr3_nt: TGCAGCGTTGTCACAGGGCAAGAGACCCAGTACTTC; cdr3_aa: CSVVTGQETQYF
v_call: TRBV28; clone_size: -; j_call: TRBJ2-7; d_call: TRBD2; cdr3_nt: TGTGCCAGCAGTACGCGGACTAGCGGGAGTTTATACGAGCAGTACTTC; cdr3_aa: CASSTRTSGSLYEQYF
v_call: TRBV27; clone_size: once; j_call: TRBJ1-6; d_call: -; cdr3_nt: TGTGCCAGCAGTTCAAGGGGGGGTTTCAGTAATTCACCCCTCCACTTT; cdr3_aa: CASSSRGGFSNSPLHF
v_call: TRBV19; clone_size: -; j_call: TRBJ2-1; d_call: TRBD2; cdr3_nt: TGTGCCAGTAGTATTCTTTGGACTAGCGGGAGCTATGAGCAGTTCTTC; cdr3_aa: CASSILWTSGSYEQFF
v_call: TRBV21-1; clone_size: -; j_call: TRBJ2-1; d_call: -; cdr3_nt: TGTGCCAGCAGCAGGGGGACAGGGACTAGGCGGGGACTCAATGAGCAGTTCTTC; cdr3_aa: CASSRGTGTRRGLNEQFF
v_call: TRBV30; clone_size: -; j_call: TRBJ2-7; d_call: -; cdr3_nt: TGTGCCTGGAGCCGGGACACTGCCTACGAGCAGTACTTC; cdr3_aa: CAWSRDTAYEQYF
v_call: TRBV27; clone_size: -; j_call: TRBJ2-7; d_call: TRBD1; cdr3_nt: TGTGCCAGCAGTTTATTGCGCGGGACAGGGGTCTCCTACGAGCAGTACTTC; cdr3_aa: CASSLLRGTGVSYEQYF
v_call: TRBV4-3; clone_size: -; j_call: TRBJ2-1; d_call: TRBD2; cdr3_nt: TGCGCCAGCAGCCTTAGCGGGAGGCACAATGAGCAGTTCTTC; cdr3_aa: CASSLSGRHNEQFF
v_call: TRBV28; clone_size: -; j_call: TRBJ1-2; d_call: -; cdr3_nt: TGTGCCAGCAGTTTGACTGTCTATGGCTACACCTTC; cdr3_aa: CASSLTVYGYTF
v_call: TRBV7-9; clone_size: once; j_call: TRBJ1-4; d_call: -; cdr3_nt: TGTGCCAGCAGCTTACCCCTCGGGGGGGCTAATGAAAAACTGTTTTTT; cdr3_aa: CASSLPLGGANEKLFF
v_call: TRBV9; clone_size: -; j_call: TRBJ2-2; d_call: -; cdr3_nt: TGTGCCAGCAGCGTTAGCCAAAACACCGGGGAGCTGTTTTTT; cdr3_aa: CASSVSQNTGELFF
v_call: TRBV19; clone_size: -; j_call: TRBJ2-2; d_call: -; cdr3_nt: TGTGCCAGTAGAAATTATTACAGCCAGAACACCGGGGAGCTGTTTTTT; cdr3_aa: CASRNYYSQNTGELFF
v_call: TRBV5-5; clone_size: few; j_call: TRBJ2-2; d_call: -; cdr3_nt: TGTGCCAGCAGCTTCAAGCGGACTGAATCCACCGGGGAGCTGTTTTTT; cdr3_aa: CASSFKRTESTGELFF
v_call: TRBV5-4; clone_size: few; j_call: TRBJ2-7; d_call: TRBD1; cdr3_nt: TGTGCCAGCAGCCGACAGGGCGACGAGCAGTACTTC; cdr3_aa: CASSRQGDEQYF
v_call: TRBV30; clone_size: -; j_call: TRBJ2-2; d_call: -; cdr3_nt: TGTGCCTGGACGCCGGCCGGGGAGCTGTTTTTT; cdr3_aa: CAWTPAGELFF